The entry below gives a single TCR beta chain sequence along with its context. This table comes from immunoSEQ multiplex PCR, and its TCRdb copy is limited to in-frame clones, with some not included. The sample lists about 16,000 clones, more than 70% occurring once. This sample is part of a study of neoadjuvant anti-PD-1 for oral cavity cancer. This CDR3 has 16 amino acids. Germline trimming cut 5 bases from V and 2 bases from J; bases unmatched to any gene: 10. Germline V gene lookup returns CDR1 SEHNR and CDR2 FQNEAQ (reference sequence). The clonotype was recovered from a person aged 40 to 85 with oral cavity squamous cell carcinoma. The chain combines TRBV7-9 with TRBJ2-5; 8 nucleotides agree with TRBD2. This specimen was PBMCs, taken before nivolumab (anti-PD-1) treatment. The CDR3 reads CASSPQRGTPQETQYF. CDR3 nucleotides: TGTGCCAGCAGCCCTCAGCGGGGGACACCACAAGAGACCCAGTACTTC.